The 25 T cell receptor beta chains listed next were all sequenced from one sample in a study of T-cell memory formation after mild COVID-19. TCRdb recomputed calls from the 5' RACE reads with MiXCR, one row per CDR3 protein. The profile covers more than 25,000 distinct CDR3 sequences, with 15% to 20% appearing a single time and more than 1.3% taken by the ten largest. Sequencing used PBMCs or a T cell subset sorted from them (not recorded which). These receptors all come from an adult who had mild COVID-19 (a few samples of this study predate the infection). Cell type and time point are not known.

This clonotype came up many times. V usage is TRBV29-1 and J usage is TRBJ1-2, with TRBD1 identical over 7 bases. V gave up 7 bases and J gave up 3 bases; unmatched junction bases: 11. CDR3 size: 14 residues. Germline CDR1 and CDR2: SQVTM and ANQGSEA. The CDR3 DNA sequence: TGCAGCGCAGTGGGACAGCAAGACTACTATGGCTACACCTTC. Translated: CSAVGQQDYYGYTF.

V gene TRBV7-9 combines with J gene TRBJ2-1; D uncertain. V gave up 4 bases and J gave up 2 bases, with 12 bases separating them. The germline CDR1 and CDR2 sequences are SEHNR and FQNEAQ (reference sequence). The CDR3 has 15 amino acids. In DNA, the CDR3 is TGTGCCAGCAGCTACAGCCGTATGGCCTACAATGAGCAGTTCTTC. Amino acids: CASSYSRMAYNEQFF.

This clonotype has a handful of counts. The gene calls are TRBV7-2 and TRBJ2-1; tentative D call: TRBD1 (6 bases). Germline V gene lookup returns CDR1 SGHTA and CDR2 FQGNSA. The germline V and J ends were trimmed by 6 bases and 8 bases, with 20 bases remaining between them. The CDR3 loop spans 15 amino acids. CDR3 DNA sequence: TGTGCCAGCAGAGATATCGGGACATTCGGCGATGAGCAGTTCTTC. Translation: CASRDIGTFGDEQFF.

The V call is TRBV9, the J call TRBJ1-2; the D is unclear. The V gene lost 4 bases and the J gene lost 3 bases, with 16 bases spanning the gap. Germline assignment: CDR1 SGDLS and CDR2 YYNGEE. The CDR3 sequence is 15 residues long. CDR3: CASSPSGDRDYGYTF. The CDR3 bases are TGTGCCAGCAGCCCTAGTGGGGATCGTGACTATGGCTACACCTTC. Variable domain in full (rest from reference TRBV9 and TRBJ1-2): DSGVTQTPKHLITATGQRVTLRCSPRSGDLSVYWYQQSLDQGLQFLIQYYNGEERAKGNILERFSAQQFPDLHSELNLSSLELGDSALYFCASSPSGDRDYGYTFGSGTRLTVV.

This clonotype was observed at least ten times. CDR3 sequence reads: CASSLDPQAPLHF. The CDR3 coding sequence is TGTGCCAGCAGCTTGGACCCGCAGGCACCCCTCCACTTT. The gene calls are TRBV5-5 and TRBJ1-6; D ambiguous. Between the trimmed V and J ends, which lost 0 bases and 11 bases, there was a span of 9 bases. CDR3 length: 13 residues. Germline V CDR1 and CDR2: SGHKS, YYEKEE (reference sequence).

This clonotype was recorded at least ten times. CDR3 nucleotide sequence: TGTGCCAGCAGTTACGGCGGCACGGAGCCCCAGCATTTT. This translates into CASSYGGTEPQHF. The chain carries TRBV6-6 and TRBJ1-5; no reliable D call. The CDR3 is made up of 13 amino acids. V was pared by 2 bases and J by 8 bases, with 10 bases between. Germline loops: CDR1 MNHNY, CDR2 SVGAGI (reference sequence).

The rearrangement uses TRBV6-5 and TRBJ1-2; the match to TRBD1 covers 9 bases. Germline CDR1 is MNHEY and CDR2 is SVGAGI. The CDR3 is 18 amino acids. The V and J ends lost 0 bases and 6 bases, in that order; junction bases with no gene match: 14. The CDR3 sequence: CASSYSTFDRDRVNGYTF. CDR3 in DNA: TGTGCCAGCAGTTACTCGACATTTGATCGGGACAGGGTCAATGGCTACACCTTC.

The chain has TRBV7-2 and TRBJ2-1; the match to TRBD2 covers 9 bases. Trimming at V came to 5 bases and at J to 8 bases, leaving 16 bases not matched to a gene. The germline V gene encodes CDR1 SGHTA and CDR2 FQGNSA. The CDR3 spans 17 residues. This CDR3 is CASSPRRNSGRSDEQFF. CDR3 nucleotides: TGTGCCAGCAGCCCCCGCCGGAATAGCGGGAGATCGGATGAGCAGTTCTTC.

This clonotype showed up many times. The V call is TRBV19, the J call TRBJ1-6; tentative D call: TRBD1 (5 bases). CDR3 length: 13 residues. V was shortened by 5 bases and J by 10 bases, with 12 bases between the two germline ends. Germline lookup yields CDR1 LNHDA and CDR2 SQIVND (reference sequence). The CDR3 sequence: CASSVSGTSPLHF. The DNA for the CDR3 is TGTGCCAGTAGTGTTTCCGGGACGTCACCCCTCCACTTT.

With respect to this clonotype: A read error is possible here, since a much larger clone lies one base away. The chain links TRBV29-1 to TRBJ1-5, with D unclear. CDR3 length: 12 residues. The V gene's germline CDR1 is SQVTM and CDR2 ANQGSEA. The CDR3 nucleotides are TGCAGCGTCTCCGCCGGCAATCAGACCCAGCATTTT. It translates to CSVSAGNQTQHF.

There are a few counts of this clonotype. This chain links TRBV11-2 with TRBJ2-7; 15 positions agree with TRBD2. After removal of 1 base from V and 5 bases from J, the junction contained 6 bases not matched to a gene. Germline assignment: CDR1 SGHAT and CDR2 FQNNGV. The CDR3 contains 17 residues. CDR3 sequence: CASSLGTSGRAVHEQYF. In DNA form, the CDR3 reads TGTGCCAGCAGCTTAGGGACTAGCGGGAGGGCCGTCCACGAGCAGTACTTC.

The chain joins TRBV6-5 to TRBJ1-2; 12 bases are a match to TRBD1. The CDR3 has 14 residues. Trimming cost V 7 bases and J 4 bases; bases outside gene matches: 4. Germline-derived CDR1 and CDR2 are MNHEY and SVGAGI. This chain's CDR3 is CASTMGQGAYGYTF. CDR3 coding DNA: TGTGCCAGCACCATGGGACAGGGGGCCTATGGCTACACCTTC.

This clonotype was counted ten times or more. The V and J genes are TRBV20-1 and TRBJ2-2; D might be TRBD1 (6 bases). The CDR3 has 14 residues. Between the trimmed V and J ends, which lost 6 bases and 2 bases, there was a span of 13 bases. Per the germline V gene, CDR1 is DFQATT and CDR2 is SNEGSKA (reference sequence). CDR3 in amino acids: CSANGQSNTGELFF. CDR3 DNA sequence: TGCAGTGCAAACGGACAGAGTAACACCGGGGAGCTGTTTTTT.

This clonotype appeared many times. The chain combines TRBV28 with TRBJ1-2; TRBD1 matches 7 bases. V shed 8 bases, J shed 9 bases, and the junction held 18 bases outside the gene matches. Germline assignment: CDR1 MDHEN and CDR2 SYDVKM. This CDR3 is built from 15 residues. The CDR3 here is CASFSGQLLGTSYTF. The CDR3 nucleotides are TGTGCCAGCTTCTCGGGACAGCTCCTCGGGACTAGCTACACCTTC.

This clonotype was recorded many times. The rearrangement joins TRBV7-2 to TRBJ2-1; 8 bases align to TRBD2. CDR1 SGHTA and CDR2 FQGNSA come from the germline V gene. This CDR3 region has 15 residues. V dropped 1 base and J dropped 4; count of bases not matched to a gene: 3. The CDR3 sequence is CASSLVSGGYNEQFF. In nucleotides, the CDR3 is TGTGCCAGCAGCTTAGTGTCGGGAGGGTACAATGAGCAGTTCTTC.

This chain uses TRBV12-5 with TRBJ1-2, with D perhaps TRBD1 (5 bases). The CDR3 covers 14 residues. Germline CDR1 is LGHNT and CDR2 is FRNRAP. Trimming shortened V by 0 bases and J by 8 bases, and 13 bases separated the two germline ends. CDR3 bases: TGTGCTAGTGGTTTGGTACCGGGGACGGAGGGCTACACCTTC. This translates into CASGLVPGTEGYTF.

This clonotype was picked up many times. The genes are TRBV3-1 and TRBJ2-3; 9 nucleotides match TRBD2. Germline V lookup: CDR1 LGHDT, CDR2 YNNKEL (reference sequence). The CDR3 has 16 amino acids. Trimming removed 0 bases from V and 5 bases from J; junction bases left unmatched: 6. The CDR3 bases are TGTGCCAGCAGCCAAGATTCTAGCGGGGCTATAGATACGCAGTATTTT. This codes for CASSQDSSGAIDTQYF.

At least ten counts were recorded for this clonotype. The CDR3 region is CASSPRTSGGYEQYF. The CDR3 DNA reads TGTGCCAGCAGCCCGAGGACTAGCGGGGGGTACGAGCAGTACTTC. This rearrangement joins TRBV7-2 to TRBJ2-7, with 14 bases lining up with TRBD2. Germline CDR1 reads SGHTA; CDR2 reads FQGNSA. The V and J ends lost 5 bases and 4 bases, in that order; junction bases with no gene match: 4. CDR3 size: 15 residues. Using reference TRBV7-2 and TRBJ2-7 for the parts outside the CDR3, the full variable domain is GAGVSQSPSNKVTEKGKDVELRCDPISGHTALYWYRQSLGQGLEFLIYFQGNSAPDKSGLPSDRFSAERTGGSVSTLTIQRTQQEDSAVYLCASSPRTSGGYEQYFGPGTRLTVT.

This clonotype was found many times. The chain joins TRBV29-1 to TRBJ2-1; D is possibly TRBD1 (6 bases). Trimming cost V 3 bases and J 6 bases, with 12 bases left between them. Germline values: CDR1 SQVTM, CDR2 ANQGSEA. The CDR3 is 13 residues long. CDR3 in amino acids: CSVEGAGSNEQFF. CDR3 nucleotide sequence: TGCAGCGTTGAGGGGGCAGGGTCCAATGAGCAGTTCTTC.

This clonotype was seen repeatedly, ten times or more. J is TRBJ1-6 and V is TRBV3-1; D uncertain. V dropped 6 bases and J dropped 4 bases, with 10 bases sitting between them. CDR3 length: 14 amino acids. Germline assignment: CDR1 LGHDT and CDR2 YNNKEL (reference sequence). CDR3 bases: TGTGCCAGCAGAAAAGACCAATATAATTCACCCCTCCACTTT. Its protein product is CASRKDQYNSPLHF.

This clonotype was seen many times. The rearrangement joins TRBV3-1 to TRBJ1-1, with D unresolved. The V gene's germline CDR1 is LGHDT and CDR2 YNNKEL (reference sequence). The CDR3 contains 12 residues. Trimming left V 6 bases short and J 4 bases short, with 9 bases between. The CDR3 region is CASRRIGTEAFF. CDR3 DNA: TGTGCCAGCAGGCGGATAGGCACTGAAGCTTTCTTT.

The table lists this clonotype with many counts. The genes are TRBV12-3 or TRBV12-4 and TRBJ2-7; D tentatively fits TRBD1 or TRBD2 (5 bases each). Trimming shortened V by 5 bases and J by 5 bases, and 16 bases separated the two germline ends. This CDR3 spans 14 amino acids. The CDR3, as DNA: TGTGCCAGCAGTACTCTGGGACGGTCCCACGAGCAGTACTTC. It specifies CASSTLGRSHEQYF.

The chain employs TRBV20-1 and TRBJ1-1; the D is unclear. The CDR3 contains 13 residues. Trimming pared 5 bases from V and 1 base from J, leaving 11 bases between. In germline, CDR1 is DFQATT, CDR2 SNEGSKA (reference sequence). The CDR3 loop is CSARHQPNTEAFF. In nucleotides, the CDR3 is TGCAGTGCTCGACACCAGCCGAACACTGAAGCTTTCTTT.

At least ten counts were recorded for this clonotype. The V and J genes are TRBV7-3 and TRBJ2-3; D ambiguous. This CDR3 is 13 amino acids long. Germline CDR1 reads SGHTA; CDR2 reads FQGTGA. V shed 1 base and J shed 7 bases, with 9 bases lying between them. The CDR3, as DNA: TGTGCCAGCAGCTTAAAAGTCTATAATACGCAGTATTTT. Its protein product is CASSLKVYNTQYF. The full variable domain, completed using reference TRBV7-3 and TRBJ2-3, is GAGVSQTPSNKVTEKGKYVELRCDPISGHTALYWYRQSLGQGPEFLIYFQGTGAADDSGLPNDRFFAVRPEGSVSTLKIQRTERGDSAVYLCASSLKVYNTQYFGPGTRLTVL.

The gene calls are TRBV29-1 and TRBJ2-1; 12 bases are a match to TRBD1. CDR3 length: 15 amino acids. Germline CDR1 reads SQVTM; CDR2 reads ANQGSEA. The V and J ends lost 4 bases and 7 bases, in that order; junction bases with no gene match: 8. CDR3 in DNA: TGCAGCGTTGCGGGAGGGACAGGGGGCGGAAATGAGCAGTTCTTC. It encodes CSVAGGTGGGNEQFF.